Presented here are 17 T cell receptor beta chains from one specimen sequenced in a study of shared clonotypes between healthy human individuals. Using immunoSEQ multiplex PCR, the repertoire was profiled, and TCRdb retains in-frame clones only, with some absent. The sample shows fewer than 850,000 clones, about two thirds of them seen only once. Specimen: memory CD4+ T cells sorted from blood. As for subset: CD45RA-negative fraction. The receptors come from a woman aged 25-40 years in good health.

The rearrangement uses TRBV7-9 and TRBJ2-7, with 7 bases lining up with TRBD2. CDR1 SEHNR and CDR2 FQNEAQ come from the germline V gene (reference sequence). This CDR3 spans 14 amino acids. V was pared by 4 bases and J by 6 bases, with 9 bases of the junction left unmatched. The CDR3 spells CASSSTGRRSEQYF. CDR3 sequence (DNA): TGTGCCAGCAGCTCCACCGGGAGGAGAAGCGAGCAGTACTTC.

The V gene is TRBV30, the J gene TRBJ2-5, with 8 bases lining up with TRBD1. The CDR3 has 13 amino acids. CDR1 is GTSNPN, CDR2 SVGIG, per germline (reference sequence). Trimming removed 1 base from V and 11 bases from J; junction bases left unmatched: 9. The CDR3 region has the DNA TGTGCCTGGAGTGATCAGGGGGCAGGGGAGCAGTACTTC. Translation: CAWSDQGAGEQYF.

This sequence joins TRBV19 and TRBJ1-1, with D tentatively TRBD1 (6 bases). V was shortened by 10 bases and J by 1 base, with 10 bases between the two germline ends. Germline V gene lookup returns CDR1 LNHDA and CDR2 SQIVND (reference sequence). CDR3 length equals 12 residues. CDR3 coding DNA: TGTGCCACAACAGGGACGAACACTGAAGCTTTCTTT. This encodes CATTGTNTEAFF.

The chain links TRBV15 to TRBJ2-1; D may be TRBD2 (6 bases). This CDR3 is 18 amino acids long. The ends were cut back, 5 bases at V and 5 bases at J, with 25 bases in the middle. The V gene's germline CDR1 is LNHNV and CDR2 YYDKDF (reference sequence). Written as DNA, the CDR3 is TGTGCCACCAGCGGTTCTAGAGGTACAGCGGGCTTAAACAATGAGCAGTTCTTC. This translates into CATSGSRGTAGLNNEQFF.

The genes are TRBV2 and TRBJ1-2; D is undetermined. Deletions cut 4 bases from V and 5 bases from J, with 11 bases between. Germline V lookup: CDR1 SNHLY, CDR2 FYNNEI. The CDR3 has 13 amino acids. The CDR3 nucleotides are TGTGCCAGCAGTGGGGCTTTAGGGTATGGCTACACCTTC. It specifies CASSGALGYGYTF.

V usage is TRBV19 and J usage is TRBJ2-7; TRBD1 might be the D (5 bases). The CDR3 loop spans 14 amino acids. V was trimmed by 5 bases and J by 4 bases, leaving 15 bases between them. Germline V gene data show CDR1 as LNHDA and CDR2 as SQIVND (reference sequence). The CDR3 DNA follows: TGTGCCAGTAGTCCCCAGGGTTTATCTTACGAGCAGTACTTC. This gives the protein CASSPQGLSYEQYF.

This sequence joins TRBV28 and TRBJ1-1, with D perhaps matching TRBD1 (6 bases). The CDR3 sequence is 18 residues long. Germline V gene lookup returns CDR1 MDHEN and CDR2 SYDVKM. V was trimmed by 5 bases and J by 5 bases, leaving 27 bases between them. The CDR3 loop is CASSHLVRPGAARTEAFF. CDR3 bases: TGTGCCAGCAGTCACCTGGTGAGGCCAGGGGCCGCGCGGACTGAAGCTTTCTTT.

The V gene is TRBV7-9, the J gene TRBJ2-3; D is unclear. The CDR3 runs to 15 residues. V gave up 3 bases and J gave up 2 bases, with 12 bases separating them. Germline V gives CDR1 SEHNR, CDR2 FQNEAQ (reference sequence). CDR3: CASSLPQGYTDTQYF. CDR3 nucleotides: TGTGCCAGCAGCTTGCCACAAGGGTACACAGATACGCAGTATTTT.

In this sample, this clone turned up many times. This may be a read error: a much more frequent sequence differs by one nucleotide. Other DNA sequences in this specimen translate into the identical CDR3. V is TRBV18 and J is TRBJ1-1, with 9 bases identical to TRBD1. The CDR3 is 14 residues long. The V gene's germline CDR1 is KGHSH and CDR2 LQKENI. V shed 4 bases, J shed 1 base, and the junction held 1 base outside the gene matches. CDR3 DNA sequence: TGTGCCAGCTCACAACAGGGGGCGAACACTGAAGCTTTCTTT. Translated: CASSQQGANTEAFF.

This clone was seen a few times. This chain uses TRBV20-1 with TRBJ2-1, with D unresolved. The CDR3 spans 11 residues. Trimming removed 3 bases from V and 9 bases from J, with 9 bases in between. The germline V gene has CDR1 DFQATT and CDR2 SNEGSKA (reference sequence). DNA of the CDR3: TGCAGTGCTAGGGGTAGAAGTGAGCAGTTCTTC. It yields the protein CSARGRSEQFF.

This clone was observed a handful of times. The CDR3 DNA is TGTGCCAGCAGCTTGGTGTCTAGCGGGTTGGTACAGCAGTACTTC. Translation: CASSLVSSGLVQQYF. V is TRBV5-4 and J is TRBJ2-7; 8 bases line up with TRBD2. CDR1 is SGHNT, CDR2 YYREEE, per germline (reference sequence). The CDR3 totals 15 residues. The trim removed 0 bases at V and 8 bases at J, leaving 10 bases unmatched.

The gene calls are TRBV9 and TRBJ2-1; no clear D. In germline, CDR1 is SGDLS, CDR2 YYNGEE. Trimming pared 3 bases from V and 7 bases from J, leaving 11 bases between. This CDR3 spans 13 amino acids. CDR3 DNA sequence: TGTGCCAGCAGCGGACGACTCGGGAATGAGCAGTTCTTC. The encoded protein is CASSGRLGNEQFF.

Regarding this clone: This sequence may be a read error, since a much larger clone differs from it by one base. The rearrangement links TRBV25-1 to TRBJ1-4; TRBD1 is a possible D gene (5 bases). This CDR3 region has 15 residues. The germline CDR1 and CDR2 sequences are MGHDK and SYGVNS. CDR3 amino acids: CASNESQGRVEKLFF. The DNA of the CDR3 is TGTGCCAGCAATGAATCCCAGGGAAGAGTCGAAAAACTGTTTTTT. Using reference TRBV25-1 and TRBJ1-4 for the parts outside the CDR3, the full variable domain is EADIYQTPRYLVIGTGKKITLECSQTMGHDKMYWYQQDPGMELHLIHYSYGVNSTEKGDLSSESTVSRIRTEHFPLTLESARPSHTSQYLCASNESQGRVEKLFFGSGTQLSVL.

The gene calls are TRBV28 and TRBJ1-4; D not certain. V gave up 7 bases and J gave up 5 bases, with 14 bases separating them. Per germline, CDR1 MDHEN and CDR2 SYDVKM. CDR3 length: 14 amino acids. CDR3 in amino acids: CASTQRTGNEKLFF. For the CDR3, the DNA is TGTGCCAGCACCCAAAGGACGGGGAATGAAAAACTGTTTTTT.

J is TRBJ1-1 and V is TRBV30; TRBD1 matches 7 bases. Germline loops: CDR1 GTSNPN, CDR2 SVGIG (reference sequence). With V trimmed by 3 bases and J by 2 bases, 9 bases remained unmatched. This CDR3 spans 15 amino acids. The CDR3 sequence: CAWRFRAGGNTEAFF. The CDR3 nucleotides read TGTGCCTGGAGGTTCCGGGCAGGGGGTAACACTGAAGCTTTCTTT.

The chain's CDR3 is CASSRTSGDQETQYF. CDR3 nucleotide sequence: TGTGCCAGCTCACGGACTAGCGGGGACCAAGAGACCCAGTACTTC. V usage is TRBV18 and J usage is TRBJ2-5; 12 nucleotides line up with TRBD2. The V gene end was trimmed by 4 bases and the J gene end by 0 bases; junction bases not matched to a gene: 0. The CDR3 runs 15 residues. Germline assignment: CDR1 KGHSH and CDR2 LQKENI.

The CDR3 spells CASHKGSQANTEAFF. CDR3 bases: TGCGCCAGCCATAAGGGGAGTCAGGCGAACACTGAAGCTTTCTTT. The chain has TRBV5-1 and TRBJ1-1; tentatively, D is TRBD1 (5 bases). V was pared by 7 bases and J by 1 base, with 17 bases between. CDR1 and CDR2 from the germline V gene are SGHRS and YFSETQ. The CDR3 covers 15 residues. Variable domain in full (rest from reference TRBV5-1 and TRBJ1-1): KAGVTQTPRYLIKTRGQQVTLSCSPISGHRSVSWYQQTPGQGLQFLFEYFSETQRNKGNFPGRFSGRQFSNSRSEMNVSTLELGDSALYLCASHKGSQANTEAFFGQGTRLTVV.